This TCR beta chain was profiled in a study of shared clonotypes between healthy human individuals. The CDR3 runs 14 residues. Per the germline V gene, CDR1 is MNHNS and CDR2 is SASEGT. Trimming removed 7 bases from V and 0 bases from J; junction bases left unmatched: 3. TCRdb's copy holds only in-frame clones and misses some; the assay was immunoSEQ multiplex PCR. This table has about 2 million clones, roughly 94% appearing once. Study-wide results and caveats: Several donors shared approximately 5% of their naive CD4 clonotypes. The study found lower generation probabilities in non-shared clonotypes than in those shared by all four donors. Among donors, sharing of clonotypes was expected to be affected by sequencing depth.

A note on this clone: No antigen is known for it.

Sequencing used naive CD4+ T cells sorted from blood. The subset was: CD45RA+ positively selected. The chain carries TRBV6-1 and TRBJ1-5; TRBD1 aligns across 7 bases. This receptor was identified in a man younger than 35 in good health. The CDR3 bases are TGTGCCAGCACCGACAGGGATAGCAATCAGCCCCAGCATTTT. Protein: CASTDRDSNQPQHF.